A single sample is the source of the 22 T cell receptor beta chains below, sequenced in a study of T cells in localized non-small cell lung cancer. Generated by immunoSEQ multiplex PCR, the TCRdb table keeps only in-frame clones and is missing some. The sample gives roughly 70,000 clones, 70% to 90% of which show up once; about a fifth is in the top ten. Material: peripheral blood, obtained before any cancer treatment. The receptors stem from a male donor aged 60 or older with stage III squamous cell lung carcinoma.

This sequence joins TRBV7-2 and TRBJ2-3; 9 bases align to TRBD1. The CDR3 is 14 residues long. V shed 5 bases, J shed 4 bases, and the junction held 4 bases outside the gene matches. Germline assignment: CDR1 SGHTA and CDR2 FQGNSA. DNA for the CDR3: TGTGCCAGCAGCGCAGGACAGGGGCCAGATACGCAGTATTTT. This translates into CASSAGQGPDTQYF.

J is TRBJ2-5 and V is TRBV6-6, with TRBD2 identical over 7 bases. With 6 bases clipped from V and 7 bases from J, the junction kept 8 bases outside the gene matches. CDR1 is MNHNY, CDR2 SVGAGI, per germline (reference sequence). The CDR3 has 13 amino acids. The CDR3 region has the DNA TGTGCCAGCAGAACTGGGGGGGATGGGACCCAGTACTTC. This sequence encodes CASRTGGDGTQYF.

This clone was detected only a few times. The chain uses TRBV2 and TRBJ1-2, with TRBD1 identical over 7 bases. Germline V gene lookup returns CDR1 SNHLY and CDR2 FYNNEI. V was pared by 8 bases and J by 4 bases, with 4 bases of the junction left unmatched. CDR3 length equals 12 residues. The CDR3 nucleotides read TGTGCCAGCCACAGGGGAAGCTATGGCTACACCTTC. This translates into CASHRGSYGYTF.

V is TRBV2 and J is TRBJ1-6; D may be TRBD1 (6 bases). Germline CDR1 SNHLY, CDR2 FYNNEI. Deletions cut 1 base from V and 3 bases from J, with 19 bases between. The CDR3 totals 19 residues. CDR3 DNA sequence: TGTGCCAGCAGTGAAGGTTTTGGGTCAGGGGCCGGCTATAATTCACCCCTCCACTTT. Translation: CASSEGFGSGAGYNSPLHF.

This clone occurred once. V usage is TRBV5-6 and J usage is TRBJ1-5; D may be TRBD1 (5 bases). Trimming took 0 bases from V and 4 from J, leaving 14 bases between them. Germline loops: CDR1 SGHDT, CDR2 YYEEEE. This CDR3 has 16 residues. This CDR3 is CASSLGLGAINQPQHF. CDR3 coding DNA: TGTGCCAGCAGCTTGGGACTTGGGGCAATAAATCAGCCCCAGCATTTT.

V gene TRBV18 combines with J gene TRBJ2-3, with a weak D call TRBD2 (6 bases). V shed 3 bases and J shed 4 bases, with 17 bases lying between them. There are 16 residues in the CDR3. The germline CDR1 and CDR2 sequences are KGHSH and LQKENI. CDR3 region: CASSPLNARGADTQYF. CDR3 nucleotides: TGTGCCAGCTCACCCCTTAATGCGCGGGGTGCAGATACGCAGTATTTT.

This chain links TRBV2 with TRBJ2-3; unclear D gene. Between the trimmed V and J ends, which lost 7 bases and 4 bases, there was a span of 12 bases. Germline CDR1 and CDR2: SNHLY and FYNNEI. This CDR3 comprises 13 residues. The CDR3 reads CASKGRIADTQYF. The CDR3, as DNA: TGTGCCAGCAAGGGCAGGATTGCAGATACGCAGTATTTT.

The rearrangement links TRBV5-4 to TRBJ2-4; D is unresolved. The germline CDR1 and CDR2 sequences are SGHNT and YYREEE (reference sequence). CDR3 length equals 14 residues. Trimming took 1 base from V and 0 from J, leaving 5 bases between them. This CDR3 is CASSLREAKNIQYF. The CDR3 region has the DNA TGTGCCAGCAGCTTGCGCGAAGCCAAAAACATTCAGTACTTC.

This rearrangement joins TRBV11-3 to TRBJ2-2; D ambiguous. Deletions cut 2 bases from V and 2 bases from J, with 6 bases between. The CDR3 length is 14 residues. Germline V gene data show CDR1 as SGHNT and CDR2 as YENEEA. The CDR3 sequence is CASSLRANTGELFF. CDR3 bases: TGTGCCAGCAGCTTAAGGGCCAACACCGGGGAGCTGTTTTTT.

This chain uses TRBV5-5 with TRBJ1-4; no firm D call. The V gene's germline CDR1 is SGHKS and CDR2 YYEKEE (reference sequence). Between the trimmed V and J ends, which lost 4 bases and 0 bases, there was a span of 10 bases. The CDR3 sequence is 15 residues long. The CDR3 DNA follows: TGTGCCAGCAGCCCCGGGAGTTCAACTAATGAAAAACTGTTTTTT. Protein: CASSPGSSTNEKLFF.

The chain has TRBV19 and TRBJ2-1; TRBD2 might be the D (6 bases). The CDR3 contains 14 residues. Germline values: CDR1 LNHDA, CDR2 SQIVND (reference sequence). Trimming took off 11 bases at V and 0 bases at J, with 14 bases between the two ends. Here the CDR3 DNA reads TGTGCCCGGGAGAAGGCCAGCTCCTACAATGAGCAGTTCTTC. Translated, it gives CAREKASSYNEQFF.

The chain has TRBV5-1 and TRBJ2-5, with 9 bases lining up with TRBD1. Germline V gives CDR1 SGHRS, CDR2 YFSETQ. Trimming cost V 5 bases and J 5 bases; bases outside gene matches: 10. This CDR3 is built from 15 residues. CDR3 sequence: CASRTGTGSSETQYF. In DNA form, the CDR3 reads TGCGCCAGCAGGACCGGGACAGGGTCATCGGAGACCCAGTACTTC.

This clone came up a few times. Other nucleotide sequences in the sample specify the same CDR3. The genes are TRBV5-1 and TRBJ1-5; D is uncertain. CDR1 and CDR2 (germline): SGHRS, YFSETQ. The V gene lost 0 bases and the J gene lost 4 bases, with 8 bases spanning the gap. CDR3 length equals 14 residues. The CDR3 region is CASSLDSLNQPQHF. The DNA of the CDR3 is TGCGCCAGCAGCTTGGACAGTCTAAATCAGCCCCAGCATTTT.

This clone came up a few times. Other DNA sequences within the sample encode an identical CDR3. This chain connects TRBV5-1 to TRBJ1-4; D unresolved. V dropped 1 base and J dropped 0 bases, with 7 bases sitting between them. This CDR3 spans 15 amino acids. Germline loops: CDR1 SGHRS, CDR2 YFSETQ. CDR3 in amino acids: CASSLSSATNEKLFF. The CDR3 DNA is TGCGCCAGCAGCTTGTCCAGTGCAACTAATGAAAAACTGTTTTTT.

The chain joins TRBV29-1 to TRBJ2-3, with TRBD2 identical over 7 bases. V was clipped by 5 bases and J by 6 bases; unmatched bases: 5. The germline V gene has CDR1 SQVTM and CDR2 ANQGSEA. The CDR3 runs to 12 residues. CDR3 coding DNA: TGCAGCGTTCTAAGCGGGGCGGATACGCAGTATTTT. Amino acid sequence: CSVLSGADTQYF.

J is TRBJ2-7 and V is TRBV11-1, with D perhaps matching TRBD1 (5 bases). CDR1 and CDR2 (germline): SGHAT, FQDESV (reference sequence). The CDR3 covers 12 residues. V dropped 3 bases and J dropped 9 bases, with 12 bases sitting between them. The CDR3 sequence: CASSFFQGVQYF. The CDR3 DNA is TGTGCCAGCAGCTTTTTTCAGGGCGTGCAGTACTTC.

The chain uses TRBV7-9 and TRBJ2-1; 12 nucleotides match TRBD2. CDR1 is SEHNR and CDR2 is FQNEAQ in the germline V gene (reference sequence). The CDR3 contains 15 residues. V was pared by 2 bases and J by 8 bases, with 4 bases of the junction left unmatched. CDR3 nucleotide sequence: TGTGCCAGCAGCTTATTGCTAGCGGGGGGGGATGAGCAGTTCTTC. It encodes CASSLLLAGGDEQFF.

CDR3 sequence: CASSLARGVEKLFF. CDR3 sequence (DNA): TGTGCCAGCAGCCTTGCCCGCGGAGTGGAAAAACTGTTTTTT. The chain joins TRBV7-9 to TRBJ1-4, with D hard to call. Germline CDR1 SEHNR, CDR2 FQNEAQ (reference sequence). The CDR3 covers 14 residues. Trimming left V 5 bases short and J 8 bases short, with 15 bases between.

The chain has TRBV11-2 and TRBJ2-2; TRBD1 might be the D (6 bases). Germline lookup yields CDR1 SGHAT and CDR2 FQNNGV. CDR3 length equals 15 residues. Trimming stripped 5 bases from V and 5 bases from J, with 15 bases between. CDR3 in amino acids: CASSQVTGPTGELFF. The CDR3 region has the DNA TGTGCCAGCAGCCAAGTAACAGGGCCAACCGGGGAGCTGTTTTTT.

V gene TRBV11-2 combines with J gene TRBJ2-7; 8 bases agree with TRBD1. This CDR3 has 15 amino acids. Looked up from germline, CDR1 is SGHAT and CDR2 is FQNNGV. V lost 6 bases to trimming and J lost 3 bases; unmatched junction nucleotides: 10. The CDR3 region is CASRRSGQGHYEQYF. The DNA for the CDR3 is TGTGCCAGCAGGCGGTCCGGACAGGGACACTACGAGCAGTACTTC.

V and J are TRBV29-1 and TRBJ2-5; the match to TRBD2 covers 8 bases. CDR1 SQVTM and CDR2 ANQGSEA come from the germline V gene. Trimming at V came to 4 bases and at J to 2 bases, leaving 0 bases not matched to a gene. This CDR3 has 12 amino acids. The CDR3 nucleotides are TGCAGCGTTGTAGCGGGGCAAGAGACCCAGTACTTC. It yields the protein CSVVAGQETQYF.

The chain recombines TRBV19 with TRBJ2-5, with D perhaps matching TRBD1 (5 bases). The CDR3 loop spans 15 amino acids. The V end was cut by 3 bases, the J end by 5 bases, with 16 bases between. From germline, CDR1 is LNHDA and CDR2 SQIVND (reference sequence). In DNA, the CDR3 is TGTGCCAGTAGTATGTCAGGACAAGGGCGGGAGACCCAGTACTTC. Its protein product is CASSMSGQGRETQYF.